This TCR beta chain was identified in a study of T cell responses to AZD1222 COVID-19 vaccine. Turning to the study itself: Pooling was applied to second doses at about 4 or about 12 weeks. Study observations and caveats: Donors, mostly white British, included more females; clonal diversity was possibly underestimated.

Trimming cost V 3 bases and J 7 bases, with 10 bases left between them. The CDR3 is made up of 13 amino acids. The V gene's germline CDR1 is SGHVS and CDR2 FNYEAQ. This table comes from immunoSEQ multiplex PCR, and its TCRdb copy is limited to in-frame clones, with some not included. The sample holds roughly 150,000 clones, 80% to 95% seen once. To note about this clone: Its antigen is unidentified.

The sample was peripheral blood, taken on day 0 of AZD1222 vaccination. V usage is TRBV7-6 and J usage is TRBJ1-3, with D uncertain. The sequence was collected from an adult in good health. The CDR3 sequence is CASSFGVGNTIYF. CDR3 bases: TGTGCCAGCAGCTTCGGTGTTGGTAACACCATATATTTT.